What follows is one T cell receptor beta chain and its context. The antigen is not known. The sample comes from a study of regulatory T cells in long-lasting Graves disease. On the study more broadly: The definition of persistent Graves' disease was over 5 years of antithyroid drugs with positive TSH receptor antibodies.

The CDR3 extends over 12 amino acids. Between the trimmed V and J ends, which lost 5 bases and 5 bases, there was a span of 8 bases. The germline CDR1 and CDR2 sequences are MNHEY and SMNVEV (reference sequence). The authors built TCR beta libraries using iRepertoire HTBI primers and Arm-PCR of CDR3 regions. One entry per CDR3 protein results from TCRdb running MiXCR on the multiplex PCR reads. The table records about 470,000 distinct CDR3 sequences, 20% to 25% of them present only once. Study-level results: Sample size was small, which may have lowered accuracy. TRBV28 was favored in persistent disease, as were TRBJ1-2 and TRBJ2-5.

Time point given: persistent/refractory GD, antithyroid drugs over 5 years with positive TRAb. With RNA extracted from PBMCs as input, the TCR library was made. Sequenced here: peripheral blood mononuclear cells (PBMCs), sampled when the disease was refractory, from a patient treated with antithyroid drugs. This chain joins TRBV27 and TRBJ2-3; D not certain. The sequence was obtained from a female donor with Graves disease. Here the CDR3 reads CASSEEGDTQYF. The CDR3 nucleotides read TGTGCCAGCAGTGAAGAAGGAGATACGCAGTATTTT.